Presented here are 23 T cell receptor beta chains from one specimen sequenced in a study of cytomegalovirus exposure and HLA in healthy donors. The PCR made use of 60 Vbeta and 13 Jbeta primers. Assay: immunoSEQ multiplex PCR; the TCRdb copy retains only in-frame clones and omits some. Among 110,000 to 150,000 clones, about 75% were seen once, and the ten largest hold approximately 1.6%. Sequencing input: PBMCs. These receptor sequences come from a woman aged 30 to 39 in good health and CMV-seronegative.

V gene TRBV2 combines with J gene TRBJ2-1, with a possible D match to TRBD2 (6 bases). There are 14 residues in the CDR3. The germline CDR1 and CDR2 sequences are SNHLY and FYNNEI. Trimming removed 3 bases at V and 7 bases at J, with 13 bases between. The DNA for the CDR3 is TGTGCCAGCAGTGAGGGGGGAGGACGTAATGAGCAGTTCTTC. Its protein product is CASSEGGGRNEQFF.

The CDR3 DNA follows: TGTGCCAGCAGTGGATTGGTAGCCGCTCTCTATGGCTACACCTTC. It is translated as CASSGLVAALYGYTF. V gene TRBV2 combines with J gene TRBJ1-2; D is unresolved. The CDR3 runs to 15 residues. Germline lookup yields CDR1 SNHLY and CDR2 FYNNEI. Trimming cost V 4 bases and J 4 bases, with 16 bases left between them.

The V and J genes are TRBV6-1 and TRBJ2-1, with TRBD2 identical over 7 bases. CDR1 and CDR2 (germline): MNHNS, SASEGT. Trimming removed 2 bases from V and 0 bases from J; junction bases left unmatched: 7. The CDR3 is made up of 17 amino acids. CDR3 DNA: TGTGCCAGCAGTGAACGATGGGGCGGGAGCTCCTACAATGAGCAGTTCTTC. Translated, it gives CASSERWGGSSYNEQFF.

The chain carries TRBV29-1 and TRBJ2-7; the match to TRBD2 covers 8 bases. The germline gives CDR1 SQVTM, CDR2 ANQGSEA. Germline trimming cut 6 bases from V and 0 bases from J; bases unmatched to any gene: 7. This CDR3 region has 14 residues. CDR3 residues: CSVNLAGSSYEQYF. The CDR3 coding sequence is TGCAGCGTGAACCTAGCGGGCAGCTCCTACGAGCAGTACTTC.

The table lists this clone with a few counts. The chain couples TRBV30 to TRBJ1-6; D ambiguous. The length of the CDR3 is 12 residues. The germline V gene has CDR1 GTSNPN and CDR2 SVGIG (reference sequence). V shed 3 bases and J shed 6 bases, with 6 bases lying between them. This CDR3 reads CAWRLINSPLHF. In DNA form, the CDR3 reads TGTGCCTGGAGACTGATTAATTCACCCCTCCACTTT.

This chain links TRBV4-1 with TRBJ2-6; 7 bases fit TRBD1. Germline CDR1 and CDR2: MGHRA and YSYEKL. With 4 bases clipped from V and 4 bases from J, the junction kept 4 bases outside the gene matches. This CDR3 is built from 15 residues. The chain's CDR3 is CASSRGQVGANVLTF. The CDR3 DNA is TGCGCCAGCAGCCGTGGACAGGTCGGGGCCAACGTCCTGACTTTC.

To note about this clone: A read error may produce the germline difference seen at one junction end. V and J are TRBV18 and TRBJ2-1; perhaps TRBD2 as D (5 bases). The germline CDR1 and CDR2 sequences are KGHSH and LQKENI. The CDR3 runs to 13 residues. For the CDR3, the DNA is TGTGCCAGCTCACCGGACCGGGGTGGGCATTTGGTCTTC. Amino acids: CASSPDRGGHLVF.

The rearrangement links TRBV7-9 to TRBJ2-7, with TRBD2 matching 8 bases. The CDR3 runs 15 residues. Germline loops: CDR1 SEHNR, CDR2 FQNEAQ (reference sequence). Trimming at V came to 0 bases and at J to 0 bases, leaving 1 base not matched to a gene. DNA of the CDR3: TGTGCCAGCAGCTTAGCGCGGGGGGACTCCTACGAGCAGTACTTC. Amino acid sequence: CASSLARGDSYEQYF.

This clone came up once. The rearrangement uses TRBV6-1 and TRBJ1-2; D perhaps matches TRBD1 (5 bases). Germline CDR1 and CDR2: MNHNS and SASEGT. V was shortened by 4 bases and J by 5 bases, with 23 bases between the two germline ends. The CDR3 totals 17 residues. CDR3 in amino acids: CASSAPERGGSGYGYTF. CDR3 sequence (DNA): TGTGCCAGCAGTGCCCCCGAACGGGGGGGGTCAGGGTATGGCTACACCTTC.

The J gene is TRBJ2-5, the V gene TRBV9; perhaps TRBD2 as D (5 bases). Germline V gives CDR1 SGDLS, CDR2 YYNGEE. V shed 0 bases and J shed 5 bases, with 17 bases lying between them. The CDR3 runs to 16 residues. The CDR3 here is CASSVGVRAEGETQYF. The CDR3 DNA sequence: TGTGCCAGCAGCGTAGGGGTCCGAGCGGAAGGGGAGACCCAGTACTTC.

This sequence joins TRBV5-4 and TRBJ2-2, with 9 bases aligning to TRBD1. CDR1 is SGHNT and CDR2 is YYREEE in the germline V gene (reference sequence). There are 15 residues in the CDR3. V dropped 4 bases and J dropped 4; count of bases not matched to a gene: 5. DNA for the CDR3: TGTGCCAGCAGCCCGAGGACAGGGGTCACCGGGGAGCTGTTTTTT. Protein product: CASSPRTGVTGELFF.

The chain employs TRBV5-5 and TRBJ1-2; the match to TRBD1 covers 11 bases. CDR3 length: 17 amino acids. The V gene end was trimmed by 4 bases and the J gene end by 3 bases; junction bases not matched to a gene: 11. The germline V gene encodes CDR1 SGHKS and CDR2 YYEKEE (reference sequence). DNA for the CDR3: TGTGCCAGCAGCGCGGCTCTCCCGGGACAGGGGGACTATGGCTACACCTTC. Protein sequence: CASSAALPGQGDYGYTF.

This chain uses TRBV6-5 with TRBJ2-1; D is unresolved. The CDR3 spans 14 residues. The germline V gene encodes CDR1 MNHEY and CDR2 SVGAGI. Trimming cost V 5 bases and J 0 bases, with 8 bases left between them. The CDR3, as DNA: TGTGCCAGCAGTAAGTGGAGCTCCTACAATGAGCAGTTCTTC. Protein product: CASSKWSSYNEQFF.

The gene calls are TRBV5-4 and TRBJ1-2, with unresolved D. The germline V gene encodes CDR1 SGHNT and CDR2 YYREEE (reference sequence). V was clipped by 2 bases and J by 0 bases, with 8 bases between them. This CDR3 comprises 14 residues. Written as DNA, the CDR3 is TGTGCCAGCAGCTTAGGAGGTGCTAACTATGGCTACACCTTC. Its protein product is CASSLGGANYGYTF. The full variable domain, its missing parts supplied by reference TRBV5-4 and TRBJ1-2, is ETGVTQSPTHLIKTRGQQVTLRCSSQSGHNTVSWYQQALGQGPQFIFQYYREEENGRGNFPPRFSGLQFPNYSSELNVNALELDDSALYLCASSLGGANYGYTFGSGTRLTVV.

The V gene is TRBV5-1, the J gene TRBJ1-2; TRBD1 agrees at 7 bases. Germline V gene lookup returns CDR1 SGHRS and CDR2 YFSETQ. With V trimmed by 3 bases and J by 5 bases, 7 bases remained unmatched. The CDR3 has 14 residues. DNA of the CDR3: TGCGCCAGCAGCTCGACAGGGAGTGAGTATGGCTACACCTTC. Its translation: CASSSTGSEYGYTF.

CDR3 in amino acids: CASRDRGRNEQFF. CDR3 DNA: TGTGCCAGTAGGGACAGGGGGCGCAATGAGCAGTTCTTC. This rearrangement joins TRBV19 to TRBJ2-1; TRBD1 agrees at 11 bases. The CDR3 covers 13 residues. J gave up 6 bases and V 6 bases, and 1 base lay outside the gene matches. The germline CDR1 and CDR2 sequences are LNHDA and SQIVND (reference sequence).

This clone appeared a single time. V usage is TRBV6-1 and J usage is TRBJ2-2; 7 bases line up with TRBD1. V gave up 4 bases and J gave up 4 bases; unmatched junction bases: 6. This CDR3 contains 15 residues. Germline V gene lookup returns CDR1 MNHNS and CDR2 SASEGT. CDR3: CASSARQGSTGELFF. The DNA for the CDR3 is TGTGCCAGCAGTGCCCGACAGGGAAGCACCGGGGAGCTGTTTTTT.

The V and J genes are TRBV6-1 and TRBJ2-4, with D possibly TRBD1 on 5 matching bases. Germline V gives CDR1 MNHNS, CDR2 SASEGT. The CDR3 extends over 16 amino acids. Trimming took off 3 bases at V and 9 bases at J, with 21 bases between the two ends. The CDR3 nucleotides read TGTGCCAGCAGTGATCTGTTAGTGGGTTGGGGCGGCATTCAGTACTTC. This translates into CASSDLLVGWGGIQYF.

This CDR3 is CASSSAGQSRTDTQYF. For the CDR3, the DNA is TGTGCCAGCAGTTCCGCGGGACAGTCTCGCACAGATACGCAGTATTTT. This chain connects TRBV28 to TRBJ2-3; possibly TRBD1 for D (7 bases). The CDR3 has 16 amino acids. V lost 4 bases to trimming and J lost 1 base, with 15 bases between them. Germline CDR1 and CDR2: MDHEN and SYDVKM.

V is TRBV6-1 and J is TRBJ1-4; no definite D call. Per germline, CDR1 MNHNS and CDR2 SASEGT. The CDR3 is 14 amino acids. V shed 7 bases and J shed 8 bases, with 17 bases lying between them. CDR3 protein: CASNTRGRSEKLFF. CDR3 DNA sequence: TGTGCCAGCAATACAAGAGGGCGATCGGAAAAACTGTTTTTT.

The chain links TRBV21-1 to TRBJ2-7; the table's D gene call, TRBD1, was not cross checked with the DNA. TRBV21-1 is a recognized pseudogene. The CDR3 covers 19 residues. CDR3 sequence (DNA): TGTGCCAGCAGCAAAGCCTTTCTTTTGACGAGGGGGTGGCAGGCAGAGCAGTACGTC. Its protein is CASSKAFLLTRGWQAEQYV.

The rearrangement joins TRBV5-1 to TRBJ2-7; 12 bases fit TRBD1. CDR1 and CDR2 (germline): SGHRS, YFSETQ. Unmatched junction bases numbered 6, after V lost 2 bases and J lost 6 bases. The CDR3 covers 15 residues. The CDR3 spells CASSFSGTGGSEQYF. For the CDR3, the DNA is TGCGCCAGCAGCTTCTCCGGGACAGGGGGCAGCGAGCAGTACTTC. Variable domain in full (rest from reference TRBV5-1 and TRBJ2-7): KAGVTQTPRYLIKTRGQQVTLSCSPISGHRSVSWYQQTPGQGLQFLFEYFSETQRNKGNFPGRFSGRQFSNSRSEMNVSTLELGDSALYLCASSFSGTGGSEQYFGPGTRLTVT.

The chain has TRBV7-9 and TRBJ1-2, with D unresolved. The CDR3 is 15 amino acids. The V gene's germline CDR1 is SEHNR and CDR2 FQNEAQ (reference sequence). Trimming stripped 5 bases from V and 3 bases from J, with 16 bases between. CDR3 in amino acids: CASSQERGQYYGYTF. CDR3 nucleotides: TGTGCCAGCAGCCAAGAACGAGGGCAGTACTATGGCTACACCTTC.